The entry below describes one TCR beta chain. Its antigen is undetermined. An Oncomine TCR Beta short-read assay was used to sequence the DNA from cultured CD4+ T cells. Extraction of genomic DNA was performed on cultured CD4+ T cells. TCRdb re-called the PCR reads through MiXCR, storing one row per CDR3 protein. The table lists approximately 11,000 distinct CDR3 sequences, more than 25% of them singletons. This sample stems from a study of vaccination and CD4 T cells after COVID-19. Study-wide context: Overlapping spike peptides served as the stimulus for the cells. These peptides came from SARS-CoV-2 and from the common cold coronaviruses HCoV-NL63, HCoV-OC43 and HCoV-229E.

Regarding treatment: approximately nine-day PBMC culture with coronavirus spike peptide pools or control peptides (ViraFEST assay). First, ViraFEST expanded antigen-specific T cells with peptide pools, and next it sequenced the TCRs. CDR1 and CDR2 (germline): GTSNPN, SVGIG (reference sequence). CDR3 length: 13 amino acids. Trimming took off 3 bases at V and 6 bases at J, with 9 bases between the two ends. This clonotype was obtained from a human donor with COVID-19. The chain carries TRBV30 and TRBJ1-6; D is undetermined. The source material was cultured CD4+ T cells from blood. The CDR3 sequence: CAWSDQANSPLHF. In nucleotides, the CDR3 is TGTGCCTGGAGCGATCAGGCTAATTCACCCCTCCACTTT.